Listed below are T cell receptor beta chains from one sample, sequenced in a study of blood T cell repertoires in COVID-19. The repertoire was sequenced with immunoSEQ multiplex PCR; TCRdb's copy has only in-frame clones and lacks some. Among about 240,000 clones listed, 82% were seen once. Input material: peripheral blood. All receptors come from a woman in her fifties or sixties with active or convalescent COVID-19. Each CDR3 is given with its conserved first and last residue. A D gene is named only where the DNA matches it firmly. Where a row states a size, it is once, few, many or the class of an expanded clone; other rows omit it.

>.|TRBJ2-1|TRBV5-1|.
CASSNQGNEQFF
TGCGCCAGCAGCAACCAGGGTAATGAGCAGTTCTTC
>.|TRBJ1-2|TRBV28|.
CASSSTGSAINYGYTF
TGTGCCAGCAGTTCGACAGGATCTGCAATTAACTATGGCTACACCTTC
>.|TRBJ1-2|TRBV10-1|.
CASRPARGINYGYTF
TGCGCCAGCAGGCCCGCCAGGGGAATAAACTATGGCTACACCTTC
>few|TRBJ2-7|TRBV28|TRBD2
CASSSSGGAVYEQYF
TGTGCCAGCAGTTCTAGCGGGGGGGCAGTCTACGAGCAGTACTTC
>.|TRBJ2-3|TRBV12-3/TRBV12-4|.
CASSFRADTQYF
TGTGCCAGCAGTTTTCGAGCAGATACGCAGTATTTT
>.|TRBJ1-4|TRBV4-1|TRBD1
CASSQNQGTGNEKLFF
TGCGCCAGCAGCCAAAACCAAGGGACAGGGAATGAAAAACTGTTTTTT
>.|TRBJ1-1|TRBV3-1/TRBV3-2|.
CASSQALNTEAFF
TGTGCCAGCAGCCAGGCTTTGAACACTGAAGCTTTCTTT
>.|TRBJ2-1|TRBV7-2|TRBD2
CASSRTSGGYNEQFF
TGTGCCAGCAGCCGCACTAGCGGGGGCTACAATGAGCAGTTCTTC
>.|TRBJ1-2|TRBV6-5|TRBD1
CASTTGNYGYTF
TGTGCCAGCACGACAGGGAACTATGGCTACACCTTC
>once|TRBJ2-7|TRBV21-1|.
CASSGPGGGNGSYEQYF
TGTGCCAGCAGCGGTCCTGGCGGGGGGAATGGATCCTACGAGCAGTACTTC